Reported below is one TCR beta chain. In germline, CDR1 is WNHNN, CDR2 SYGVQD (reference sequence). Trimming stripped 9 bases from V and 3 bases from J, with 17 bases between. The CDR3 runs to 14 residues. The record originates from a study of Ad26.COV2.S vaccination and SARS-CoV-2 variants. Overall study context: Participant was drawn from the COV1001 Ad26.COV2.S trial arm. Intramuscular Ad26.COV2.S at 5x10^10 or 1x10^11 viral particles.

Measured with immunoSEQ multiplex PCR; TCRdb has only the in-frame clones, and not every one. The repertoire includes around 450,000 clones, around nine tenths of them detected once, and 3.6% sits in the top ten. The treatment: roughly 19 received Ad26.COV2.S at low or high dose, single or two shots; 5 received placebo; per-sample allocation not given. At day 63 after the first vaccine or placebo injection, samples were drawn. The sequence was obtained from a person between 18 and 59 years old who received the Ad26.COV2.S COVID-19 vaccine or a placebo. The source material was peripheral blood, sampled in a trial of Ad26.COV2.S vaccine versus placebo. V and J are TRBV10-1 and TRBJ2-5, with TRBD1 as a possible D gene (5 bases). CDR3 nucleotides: TGCGCCAGTTCGGACACTTCTACCGAAGAGACCCAGTACTTC. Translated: CASSDTSTEETQYF.